The clone carrying this T cell receptor (beta chain) has a single count. The sample belongs to a study of cytomegalovirus exposure and HLA in healthy donors. PCR employed 60 Vbeta and 13 Jbeta primers. In the source study's methods: Later, an analysis found roughly 80 million unique TCR beta chains, and about 10 million of these were shared. The method was immunoSEQ multiplex PCR; TCRdb's version includes in-frame clones alone and lacks a portion of them. V and J calls and clone size are copied from that table; D and trimming were computed from the DNA. The sample has fewer than 110,000 clones, roughly 80% seen once. The sequenced sample consisted of PBMCs. The receptor was isolated from a man aged 30 to 45 in good health and CMV-seronegative.

Here the CDR3 DNA reads TGTGCCAGCAGCTTAGTTGACGCGGGGAGGGGCAATGAGCAGTTCTTC. Its protein product is CASSLVDAGRGNEQFF. The gene calls are TRBV13 and TRBJ2-1; TRBD2 aligns across 7 bases. Germline CDR1 and CDR2: PRHDT and FYEKMQ (reference sequence). The CDR3 has 16 amino acids. Unmatched junction bases numbered 9, after V lost 1 base and J lost 6 bases. Complete variable domain (other parts from reference TRBV13 and TRBJ2-1): AAGVIQSPRHLIKEKRETATLKCYPIPRHDTVYWYQQGPGQDPQFLISFYEKMQSDKGSIPDRFSAQQFSDYHSELNMSSLELGDSALYFCASSLVDAGRGNEQFFGPGTRLTVL.